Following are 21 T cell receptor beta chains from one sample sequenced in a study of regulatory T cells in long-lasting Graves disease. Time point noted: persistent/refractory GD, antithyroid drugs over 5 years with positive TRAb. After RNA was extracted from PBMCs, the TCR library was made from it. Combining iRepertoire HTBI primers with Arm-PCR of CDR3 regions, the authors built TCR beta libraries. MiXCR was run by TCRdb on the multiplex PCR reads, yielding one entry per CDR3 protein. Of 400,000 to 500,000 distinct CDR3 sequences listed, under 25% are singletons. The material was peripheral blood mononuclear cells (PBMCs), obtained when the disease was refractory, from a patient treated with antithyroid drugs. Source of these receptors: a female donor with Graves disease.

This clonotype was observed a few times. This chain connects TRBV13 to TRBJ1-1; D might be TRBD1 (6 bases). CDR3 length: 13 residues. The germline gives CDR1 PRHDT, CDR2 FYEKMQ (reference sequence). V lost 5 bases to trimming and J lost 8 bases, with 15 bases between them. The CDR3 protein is CASSDVDRTEAFF. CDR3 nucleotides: TGTGCCAGCAGCGACGTGGACAGAACCGAAGCTTTCTTT.

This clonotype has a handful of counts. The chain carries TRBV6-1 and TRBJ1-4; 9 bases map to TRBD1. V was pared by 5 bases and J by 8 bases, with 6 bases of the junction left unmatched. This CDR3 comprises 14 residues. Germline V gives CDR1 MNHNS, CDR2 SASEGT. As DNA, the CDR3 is TGTGCCAGCAGTCCTCGACAGGGGGACGAAAAACTGTTTTTT. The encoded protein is CASSPRQGDEKLFF.

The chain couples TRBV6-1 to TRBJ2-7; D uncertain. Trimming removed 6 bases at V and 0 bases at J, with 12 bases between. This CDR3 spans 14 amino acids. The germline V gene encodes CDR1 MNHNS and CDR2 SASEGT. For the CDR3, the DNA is TGTGCCAGCAGGAACACTTACAGCTCCTACGAGCAGTACTTC. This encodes CASRNTYSSYEQYF.

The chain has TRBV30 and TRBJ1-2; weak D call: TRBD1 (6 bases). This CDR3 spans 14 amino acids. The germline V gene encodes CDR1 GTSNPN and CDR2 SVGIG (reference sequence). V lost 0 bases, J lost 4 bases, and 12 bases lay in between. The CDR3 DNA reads TGTGCCTGGAGTGTAGCAGGGGCGGGCTATGGCTACACCTTC. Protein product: CAWSVAGAGYGYTF.

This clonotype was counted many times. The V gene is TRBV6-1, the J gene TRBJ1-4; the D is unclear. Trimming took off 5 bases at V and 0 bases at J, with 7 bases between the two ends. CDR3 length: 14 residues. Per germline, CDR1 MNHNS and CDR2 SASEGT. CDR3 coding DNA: TGTGCCAGCAGTCAGACTTCAACTAATGAAAAACTGTTTTTT. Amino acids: CASSQTSTNEKLFF.

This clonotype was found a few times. CDR3 protein: CASSEWMGGGTGELFF. Written as DNA, the CDR3 is TGTGCCAGCAGTGAATGGATGGGAGGAGGGACCGGGGAGCTGTTTTTT. The gene calls are TRBV25-1 and TRBJ2-2, with a possible D match to TRBD2 (6 bases). The CDR3 runs 16 residues. With 1 base removed from V and 5 bases from J, the gap between germline ends came to 14 bases. Looked up from germline, CDR1 is MGHDK and CDR2 is SYGVNS.

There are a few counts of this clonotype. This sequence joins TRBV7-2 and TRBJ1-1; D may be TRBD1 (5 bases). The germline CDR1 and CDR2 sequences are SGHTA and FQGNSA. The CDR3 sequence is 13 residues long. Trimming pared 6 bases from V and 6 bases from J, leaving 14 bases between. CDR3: CASSAGGSSEAFF. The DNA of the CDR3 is TGTGCCAGCAGTGCTGGGGGGAGCTCTGAAGCTTTCTTT.

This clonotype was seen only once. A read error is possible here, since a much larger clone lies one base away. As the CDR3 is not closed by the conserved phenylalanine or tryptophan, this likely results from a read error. The CDR3 DNA follows: TGTGCCAGCAGTTTTTCAGGAAACACTCAGCCCCAGCATCTT. Translating it yields CASSFSGNTQPQHL. J is TRBJ1-5 and V is TRBV27; D not resolved. Trimming left V 3 bases short and J 6 bases short, with 12 bases between. This CDR3 has 14 amino acids. Germline CDR1 is MNHEY and CDR2 is SMNVEV (reference sequence).

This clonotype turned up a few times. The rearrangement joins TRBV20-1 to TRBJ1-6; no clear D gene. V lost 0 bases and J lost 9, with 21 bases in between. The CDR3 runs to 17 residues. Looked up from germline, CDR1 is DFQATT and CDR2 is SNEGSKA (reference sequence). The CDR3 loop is CSARDKDNTDLRSPLHF. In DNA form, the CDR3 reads TGCAGTGCTAGAGATAAAGACAACACAGACCTACGTTCACCCCTCCACTTT.

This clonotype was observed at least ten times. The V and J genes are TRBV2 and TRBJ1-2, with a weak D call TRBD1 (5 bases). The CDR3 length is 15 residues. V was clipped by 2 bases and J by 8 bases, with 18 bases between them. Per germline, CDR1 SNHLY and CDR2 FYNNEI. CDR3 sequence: CASSERRDLYGGYTF. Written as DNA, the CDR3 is TGTGCCAGCAGTGAACGTAGGGACCTTTATGGAGGCTACACCTTC.

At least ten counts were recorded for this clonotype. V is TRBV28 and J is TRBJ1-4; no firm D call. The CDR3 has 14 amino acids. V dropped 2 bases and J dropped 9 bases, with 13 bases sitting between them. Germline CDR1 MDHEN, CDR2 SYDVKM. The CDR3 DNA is TGTGCCAGCAGTTTAGTCCTTCGAGGACAAAAACTGTTTTTT. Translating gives CASSLVLRGQKLFF. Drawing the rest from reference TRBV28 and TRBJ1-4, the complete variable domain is DVKVTQSSRYLVKRTGEKVFLECVQDMDHENMFWYRQDPGLGLRLIYFSYDVKMKEKGDIPEGYSVSREKKERFSLILESASTNQTSMYLCASSLVLRGQKLFFGSGTQLSVL.

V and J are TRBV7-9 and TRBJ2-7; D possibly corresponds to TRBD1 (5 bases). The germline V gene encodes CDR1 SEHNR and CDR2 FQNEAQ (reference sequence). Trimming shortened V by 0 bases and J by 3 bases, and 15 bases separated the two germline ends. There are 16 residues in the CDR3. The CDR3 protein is CASSLARQSKYYEQYF. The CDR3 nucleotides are TGTGCCAGCAGCTTAGCTAGACAGAGTAAATACTACGAGCAGTACTTC.

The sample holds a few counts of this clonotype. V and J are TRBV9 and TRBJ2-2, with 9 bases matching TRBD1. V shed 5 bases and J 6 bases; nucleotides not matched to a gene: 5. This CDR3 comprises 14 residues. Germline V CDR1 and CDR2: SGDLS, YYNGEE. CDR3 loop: CASRGQGGPGELFF. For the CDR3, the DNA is TGTGCCAGCAGGGGACAGGGCGGACCCGGGGAGCTGTTTTTT.

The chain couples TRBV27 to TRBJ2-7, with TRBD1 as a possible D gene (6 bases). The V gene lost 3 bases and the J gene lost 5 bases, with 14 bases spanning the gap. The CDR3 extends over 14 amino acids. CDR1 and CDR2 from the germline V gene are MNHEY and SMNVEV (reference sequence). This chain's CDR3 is CASSFPGATHEQYF. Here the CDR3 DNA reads TGTGCCAGCAGTTTTCCAGGGGCAACCCACGAGCAGTACTTC.

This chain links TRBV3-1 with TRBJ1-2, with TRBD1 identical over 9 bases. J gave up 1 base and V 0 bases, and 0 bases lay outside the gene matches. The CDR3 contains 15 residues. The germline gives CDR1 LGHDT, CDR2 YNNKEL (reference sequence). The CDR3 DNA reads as TGTGCCAGCAGCCAAGAGGGACAGGGTAACTATGGCTACACCTTC. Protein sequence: CASSQEGQGNYGYTF.

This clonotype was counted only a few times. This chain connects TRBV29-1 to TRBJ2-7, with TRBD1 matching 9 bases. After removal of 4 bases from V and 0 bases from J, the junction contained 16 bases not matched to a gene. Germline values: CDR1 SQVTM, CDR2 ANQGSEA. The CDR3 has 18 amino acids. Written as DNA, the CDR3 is TGCAGCGTTGTTATTCGCCCAGACGGGACAGGGTTCTCCTACGAGCAGTACTTC. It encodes CSVVIRPDGTGFSYEQYF.

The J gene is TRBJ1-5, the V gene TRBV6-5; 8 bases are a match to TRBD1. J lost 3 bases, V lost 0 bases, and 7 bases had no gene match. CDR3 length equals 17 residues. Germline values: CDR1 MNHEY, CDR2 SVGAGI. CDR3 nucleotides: TGTGCCAGCAGTTACTCGCCGACAGGGGCCTACAATCAGCCCCAGCATTTT. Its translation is CASSYSPTGAYNQPQHF.

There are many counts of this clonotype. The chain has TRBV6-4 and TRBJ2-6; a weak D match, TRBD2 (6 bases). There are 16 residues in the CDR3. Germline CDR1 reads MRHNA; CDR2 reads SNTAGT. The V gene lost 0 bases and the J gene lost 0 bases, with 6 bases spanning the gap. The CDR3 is CASSDSTSSGANVLTF. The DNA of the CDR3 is TGTGCCAGCAGTGACTCGACTAGCTCTGGGGCCAACGTCCTGACTTTC.

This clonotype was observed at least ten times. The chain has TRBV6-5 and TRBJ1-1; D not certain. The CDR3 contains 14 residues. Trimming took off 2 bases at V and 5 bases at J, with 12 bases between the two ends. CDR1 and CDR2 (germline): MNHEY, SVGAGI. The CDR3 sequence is CASSYGEFETEAFF. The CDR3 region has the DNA TGTGCCAGCAGTTACGGGGAATTTGAGACTGAAGCTTTCTTT.

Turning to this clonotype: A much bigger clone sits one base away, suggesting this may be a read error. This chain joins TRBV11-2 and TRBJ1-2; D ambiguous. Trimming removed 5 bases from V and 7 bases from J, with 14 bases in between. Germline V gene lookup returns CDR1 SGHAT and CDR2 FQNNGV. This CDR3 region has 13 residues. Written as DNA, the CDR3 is TGTGCCAGCAGCCGCTCCCCGGGAAGTGGCTACACCTTC. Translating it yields CASSRSPGSGYTF.

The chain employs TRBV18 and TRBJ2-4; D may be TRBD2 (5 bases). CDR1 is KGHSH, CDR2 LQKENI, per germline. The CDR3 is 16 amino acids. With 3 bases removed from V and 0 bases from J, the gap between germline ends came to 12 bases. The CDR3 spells CASSPLTTTAKNIQYF. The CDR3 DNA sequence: TGTGCCAGCTCACCGCTGACTACCACAGCCAAAAACATTCAGTACTTC.